Presented here are 13 T cell receptor beta chains from one specimen sequenced in a study of blood T cell repertoires in COVID-19 (dated by TCRdb to 2020 to 2021). The protocol used for the library was the immunoSEQ multiplex PCR assay. What TCRdb holds here is the immuneACCESS table cut down to in-frame rearrangements. Part of the clones is not present; checked against another copy, under half of the missing clones reflect an unresolved V gene, and the others are unexplained. Within this sample are 110,000 to 150,000 clones, with roughly 80% of them counted one time only. The ten largest clones capture about 4% of the sample. The sequenced sample consisted of peripheral blood. The receptors derive from a woman of 80 years or more with acute or convalescent COVID-19.

The rearrangement links TRBV5-1 to TRBJ1-5; the D is unclear. Germline V CDR1 and CDR2: SGHRS, YFSETQ. This CDR3 contains 15 residues. V gave up 0 bases and J gave up 7 bases, with 14 bases separating them. This CDR3 reads CASSLDGVVGQPQHF. CDR3 DNA sequence: TGCGCCAGCAGCTTGGACGGGGTTGTCGGACAGCCCCAGCATTTT.

The gene calls are TRBV7-9 and TRBJ2-2; D possibly corresponds to TRBD2 (6 bases). This CDR3 has 14 residues. V shed 5 bases and J shed 3 bases, with 10 bases lying between them. CDR1 is SEHNR, CDR2 FQNEAQ, per germline (reference sequence). In DNA form, the CDR3 reads TGTGCCAGCAGCATTAGCGGTTACACCGGGGAGCTGTTTTTT. This gives the protein CASSISGYTGELFF.

The V and J genes are TRBV6-4 and TRBJ1-5; D gene unclear. This CDR3 spans 14 amino acids. The germline CDR1 and CDR2 sequences are MRHNA and SNTAGT. V lost 2 bases to trimming and J lost 5 bases, with 10 bases between them. Here the CDR3 reads CASSDGQEDQPQHF. The DNA of the CDR3 is TGTGCCAGCAGTGACGGCCAGGAAGATCAGCCCCAGCATTTT.

V usage is TRBV30 and J usage is TRBJ1-6; 7 nucleotides line up with TRBD1. The CDR3 is made up of 14 amino acids. Germline loops: CDR1 GTSNPN, CDR2 SVGIG (reference sequence). The J segment lost 5 bases and the V segment lost 4 bases, leaving 5 bases of the junction unmatched. CDR3 region: CAWIRTGNNSPLHF. CDR3 bases: TGTGCCTGGATACGGACAGGAAATAATTCACCCCTCCACTTT.

This clone was observed once. In DNA, the CDR3 is TGCGCCAGCAGACCAAGCCTTTACAGGGGGTATCGCGAAAAACTGTTTTTT. As protein: CASRPSLYRGYREKLFF. The V and J genes are TRBV4-1 and TRBJ1-4; 8 bases map to TRBD1. Germline V gives CDR1 MGHRA, CDR2 YSYEKL. V dropped 6 bases and J dropped 8; count of bases not matched to a gene: 17. The CDR3 runs to 17 residues.

The rearrangement joins TRBV28 to TRBJ2-3; TRBD1 aligns across 8 bases. Trimming cost V 9 bases and J 1 base; bases outside gene matches: 6. Germline-derived CDR1 and CDR2 are MDHEN and SYDVKM. This CDR3 spans 14 amino acids. The CDR3, as DNA: TGTGCCAGTGGACAGGGCGGGGGCACAGATACGCAGTATTTT. Amino acids: CASGQGGGTDTQYF.

The chain combines TRBV9 with TRBJ1-6, with TRBD1 matching over 11 bases. The germline V gene has CDR1 SGDLS and CDR2 YYNGEE. CDR3 length: 14 residues. J was trimmed by 8 bases and V by 5 bases; bases with no gene match: 3. The CDR3 sequence: CASSWGQGDSPLHF. The CDR3 region has the DNA TGTGCCAGCAGTTGGGGACAGGGGGATTCACCCCTCCACTTT.

This sequence joins TRBV27 and TRBJ1-5; D perhaps matches TRBD1 (6 bases). Trimming took 3 bases from V and 0 from J, leaving 12 bases between them. From germline, CDR1 is MNHEY and CDR2 SMNVEV (reference sequence). CDR3 size: 16 residues. CDR3 bases: TGTGCCAGCAGTTTGACCCCCAGGGGTAGCAATCAGCCCCAGCATTTT. It codes for CASSLTPRGSNQPQHF.

The chain employs TRBV21-1 and TRBJ2-2; the tabulated D call, TRBD2, remains unverified against the DNA. TRBV21-1 is an annotated pseudogene. The CDR3 covers 16 residues. CDR3 DNA: TGTGCCAGCAGCAAAGCTGGGACTAGGAACACCGGGGAGCTGTTTTTT. Amino acids: CASSKAGTRNTGELFF.

The chain links TRBV19 to TRBJ2-7; no firm D call. V lost 5 bases to trimming and J lost 3 bases, with 11 bases between them. The length of the CDR3 is 13 residues. Looked up from germline, CDR1 is LNHDA and CDR2 is SQIVND (reference sequence). The CDR3 region has the DNA TGTGCCAGTAGTCCTGAGACATTCTACGAGCAGTACTTC. Encoded protein: CASSPETFYEQYF.

The J gene is TRBJ2-2, the V gene TRBV5-1; 8 bases are a match to TRBD1. Germline V lookup: CDR1 SGHRS, CDR2 YFSETQ. Trimming at V came to 0 bases and at J to 7 bases, leaving 5 bases not matched to a gene. The CDR3 sequence is 15 residues long. CDR3 sequence (DNA): TGCGCCAGCAGCTTGGTGGCAGGGGGCCTCGGGGAGCTGTTTTTT. As protein: CASSLVAGGLGELFF.

Here the CDR3 reads CASKGDRSRTDTQYF. The CDR3 nucleotides are TGTGCCAGCAAAGGGGACAGGAGCCGCACAGATACGCAGTATTTT. The chain is built from TRBV28 and TRBJ2-3; 8 bases are a match to TRBD1. The V gene's germline CDR1 is MDHEN and CDR2 SYDVKM. V shed 7 bases, J shed 1 base, and the junction held 7 bases outside the gene matches. This CDR3 spans 15 amino acids.

The chain has TRBV28 and TRBJ2-7; D ambiguous. From germline, CDR1 is MDHEN and CDR2 SYDVKM. There are 13 residues in the CDR3. Trimming removed 6 bases at V and 7 bases at J, with 16 bases between. CDR3 protein: CASSTRSGREQYF. The CDR3 DNA reads TGTGCCAGCAGCACGCGGTCGGGTCGGGAGCAGTACTTC.